The present T cell receptor beta chain was sequenced within a study of regulatory T cells in long-lasting Graves disease. Study outcomes and limitations: Relative to newly diagnosed Graves' patients, persistent ones had lower TCR diversity.

This CDR3 has 13 residues. Looked up from germline, CDR1 is SNHLY and CDR2 is FYNNEI. The V end was cut by 3 bases, the J end by 6 bases, with 9 bases between. Arm-PCR of CDR3 regions and iRepertoire HTBI primers were used to build TCR beta libraries. From the multiplex PCR reads, TCRdb called clonotypes with MiXCR, one entry per CDR3 protein. The table records a few hundred thousand distinct CDR3 sequences, about a quarter of them present only once. Time point in this sample: persistent/refractory GD, antithyroid drugs over 5 years with positive TRAb. PBMC RNA served as the TCR library source. Turning to this clonotype: The target antigen is unknown.

The sequences come from peripheral blood mononuclear cells (PBMCs), collected when the disease was refractory, from a patient treated with antithyroid drugs. This receptor was obtained from a female donor with Graves disease. The J gene is TRBJ1-5, the V gene TRBV2; D ambiguous. CDR3 residues: CASSERETQPQHF. The CDR3 DNA follows: TGTGCCAGCAGTGAGAGGGAGACTCAGCCCCAGCATTTT.